The rows below give T cell receptor beta chains drawn from one sample of a study of shared clonotypes between healthy human individuals. Some clones are missing from TCRdb's copy, which holds only in-frame ones; the method was immunoSEQ multiplex PCR. The table has some 2.1 million clones, 95% seen once. The specimen was naive CD4+ T cells sorted from blood. Receptors originate from a man between 18 and 35 years old in good health. The CDR3 runs from the conserved cysteine through the conserved F or W. The D gene is left open where the match is weak. Part of the rows lack a size; the others show once, few, many or a class for expanded clones.

v_gene,j_gene,abundance,d_gene,CDR3aa,CDR3nt
TRBV5-1,TRBJ2-7,-,TRBD1,CASSTMTGNEQYF,TGCGCCAGCAGCACGATGACAGGGAACGAGCAGTACTTC
TRBV5-1,TRBJ1-1,-,-,CASSHAGAALNTEAFF,TGCGCCAGCAGCCACGCAGGGGCTGCTTTGAACACTGAAGCTTTCTTT
TRBV5-4,TRBJ2-3,-,-,CASSLWTGAAQDTQYF,TGTGCCAGCAGCTTGTGGACTGGCGCCGCACAGGATACGCAGTATTTT
TRBV4-1,TRBJ1-4,-,TRBD1,CASSQGDRDLEKLFF,TGCGCCAGCAGCCAAGGGGACAGGGATTTGGAAAAACTGTTTTTT
TRBV11-2,TRBJ1-1,-,-,CASSFSHENTEAFF,TGTGCCAGCAGCTTCTCCCATGAGAACACTGAAGCTTTCTTT
TRBV29-1,TRBJ1-6,-,-,CSVAGLFREGNSPLHF,TGCAGCGTGGCGGGTCTATTTAGGGAAGGGAATTCACCCCTCCACTTT
TRBV6-5,TRBJ2-3,-,TRBD2,CASSYSTSGGTDTQYF,TGTGCCAGCAGTTACTCCACTAGCGGGGGCACAGATACGCAGTATTTT
TRBV5-6,TRBJ2-5,once,-,CASSSYQEGPYF,TGTGCCAGCAGCTCCTATCAAGAGGGCCCCTACTTC
TRBV27,TRBJ2-5,once,-,CASSGSPGAQYF,TGTGCCAGCAGTGGGTCTCCCGGGGCCCAGTACTTC
TRBV29-1,TRBJ1-1,-,TRBD1,CSVDKGAITEAFF,TGCAGCGTGGACAAGGGGGCGATCACTGAAGCTTTCTTT
TRBV7-9,TRBJ1-4,-,-,CASSLPLLPTNEKLFF,TGTGCCAGCAGCTTACCCCTGCTTCCAACTAATGAAAAACTGTTTTTT
TRBV28,TRBJ1-5,-,TRBD1,CASSLWGSGTGELSNQPQHF,TGTGCCAGCAGTTTATGGGGGTCCGGGACAGGGGAATTAAGCAATCAGCCCCAGCATTTT
TRBV9,TRBJ2-3,-,-,CASSVATGGPRSTDTQYF,TGTGCCAGCAGCGTAGCCACCGGGGGGCCTCGGTCCACAGATACGCAGTATTTT
TRBV9,TRBJ1-3,-,-,CASSVVAGPSGNTIYF,TGTGCCAGCAGCGTAGTTGCTGGGCCCTCTGGAAACACCATATATTTT
TRBV7-2,TRBJ2-3,-,TRBD2,CASSLGPSGAGADTQYF,TGTGCCAGCAGCTTAGGCCCTAGCGGAGCGGGCGCAGATACGCAGTATTTT
TRBV30,TRBJ1-2,once,-,CAWRRGDYGYTF,TGTGCCTGGAGGAGGGGGGACTATGGCTACACCTTC
TRBV7-2,TRBJ1-4,-,-,CASSLGQGGEKLFF,TGTGCCAGCAGCTTAGGCCAGGGTGGTGAAAAACTGTTTTTT
TRBV13,TRBJ1-2,-,-,CASSRRGGSNYGYTF,TGTGCCAGCAGCCGAAGGGGAGGAAGTAACTATGGCTACACCTTC
TRBV4-3,TRBJ2-7,-,-,CASSQGIPQGNEQYF,TGCGCCAGCAGCCAGGGGATCCCTCAGGGTAACGAGCAGTACTTC
TRBV7-7,TRBJ2-5,-,TRBD1,CASSTDRGETQYF,TGTGCTAGCAGCACGGACAGGGGTGAGACCCAGTACTTC
TRBV27,TRBJ2-7,-,-,CASRPNKNSEQYF,TGTGCCAGCAGACCGAACAAAAACAGCGAGCAGTACTTC
TRBV6-5,TRBJ2-3,-,-,CASSRSTDTQYF,TGTGCCAGCTCACGGAGCACAGATACGCAGTATTTT
TRBV9,TRBJ2-1,-,-,CASSVGPESSYNEQFF,TGTGCCAGCAGCGTAGGCCCGGAGAGCTCCTACAATGAGCAGTTCTTC
TRBV19,TRBJ2-3,-,-,CASSPAGSTDTQYF,TGTGCCAGTAGTCCCGCGGGAAGCACAGATACGCAGTATTTT
TRBV18,TRBJ2-1,-,-,CASSPPADYNEQFF,TGTGCCAGCTCACCACCAGCGGACTACAATGAGCAGTTCTTC